A single sample is the source of the 18 T cell receptor beta chains below, sequenced in a study of shared clonotypes between healthy human individuals. The data were produced by immunoSEQ multiplex PCR, yet TCRdb's version contains in-frame clones alone and is incomplete. Of around 2.3 million clones listed, approximately 95% are singletons. The source material was naive CD4+ T cells sorted from blood. As for subset: CD45RA+ positively selected. These receptors all come from a man between 18 and 35 years old in good health.

The chain's CDR3 is CAWGGGARNNEQFF. The CDR3 DNA reads TGTGCCTGGGGCGGGGGGGCCCGAAACAATGAGCAGTTCTTC. The chain recombines TRBV30 with TRBJ2-1, with 9 bases aligning to TRBD2. Germline CDR1 and CDR2: GTSNPN and SVGIG (reference sequence). The CDR3 is 14 amino acids. With V trimmed by 5 bases and J by 5 bases, 7 bases remained unmatched. The whole variable domain, filled in from reference TRBV30 and TRBJ2-1, reads SQTIHQWPATLVQPVGSPLSLECTVEGTSNPNLYWYRQAAGRGLQLLFYSVGIGQISSEVPQNLSASRPQDRQFILSSKKLLLSDSGFYLCAWGGGARNNEQFFGPGTRLTVL.

The chain has TRBV7-3 and TRBJ2-1; 11 bases fit TRBD2. The germline V gene encodes CDR1 SGHTA and CDR2 FQGTGA. The CDR3 loop spans 15 amino acids. V gave up 3 bases and J gave up 6 bases; unmatched junction bases: 4. CDR3 residues: CASSFGLAGFNEQFF. The CDR3 bases are TGTGCCAGCAGCTTCGGACTAGCGGGCTTCAATGAGCAGTTCTTC.

The V gene is TRBV11-2, the J gene TRBJ1-1; D uncertain. The CDR3 is 11 residues long. The V end was cut by 7 bases, the J end by 3 bases, with 6 bases between. Germline loops: CDR1 SGHAT, CDR2 FQNNGV. As DNA, the CDR3 is TGTGCCAGCAAGTTGTACACTGAAGCTTTCTTT. It specifies CASKLYTEAFF.

About this clone: This sample includes further DNA sequences coding for the same CDR3. The V call is TRBV19, the J call TRBJ1-1; D is unclear. Trimming removed 3 bases from V and 1 base from J, with 9 bases in between. The CDR3 loop spans 14 amino acids. Germline assignment: CDR1 LNHDA and CDR2 SQIVND (reference sequence). The CDR3 DNA sequence: TGTGCCAGTAGTATCGGGCAGACGAACACTGAAGCTTTCTTT. Its protein is CASSIGQTNTEAFF.

The CDR3 DNA reads as TGTGCCAGCAGCCCAAAGGAGCGGGGGTTGTCCTATGGCTACACCTTC. Amino acid sequence: CASSPKERGLSYGYTF. The V and J genes are TRBV7-3 and TRBJ1-2, with a weak D call TRBD1 (5 bases). This CDR3 spans 16 amino acids. V lost 5 bases, J lost 4 bases, and 20 bases lay in between. CDR1 and CDR2 from the germline V gene are SGHTA and FQGTGA.

The rearrangement joins TRBV28 to TRBJ2-4, with D perhaps being TRBD1 or TRBD2 (5 bases each). The CDR3 extends over 13 amino acids. Looked up from germline, CDR1 is MDHEN and CDR2 is SYDVKM. Between the trimmed V and J ends, which lost 11 bases and 1 base, there was a span of 12 bases. CDR3 amino acids: CASWDRAKNIQYF. DNA of the CDR3: TGTGCCTCCTGGGACCGCGCCAAAAACATTCAGTACTTC.

A word on this clone: Other DNA sequences of this sample code for an identical CDR3. This rearrangement joins TRBV7-2 to TRBJ1-2, with D unclear. Trimming took off 5 bases at V and 3 bases at J, with 7 bases between the two ends. The CDR3 is 12 amino acids. Germline loops: CDR1 SGHTA, CDR2 FQGNSA. CDR3: CASSLNYYGYTF. The CDR3 nucleotides are TGTGCCAGCAGCCTGAATTACTATGGCTACACCTTC.

The genes are TRBV6-5 and TRBJ2-3, with 9 bases lining up with TRBD2. Trimming took 6 bases from V and 6 from J; bases not matched to a gene: 7. Per the germline V gene, CDR1 is MNHEY and CDR2 is SVGAGI. The CDR3 covers 14 residues. The CDR3 DNA is TGTGCCAGCAGACGCCTAGCGGGGCGCGATACGCAGTATTTT. This translates into CASRRLAGRDTQYF.

The rearrangement uses TRBV5-1 and TRBJ2-5; TRBD1 matches at 8 bases. The V and J ends lost 4 bases and 4 bases, in that order; junction bases with no gene match: 6. The CDR3 has 14 amino acids. The germline V gene encodes CDR1 SGHRS and CDR2 YFSETQ. CDR3 sequence: CASSTRQGLETQYF. In DNA, the CDR3 is TGCGCCAGCAGCACCCGACAGGGGTTAGAGACCCAGTACTTC.

V gene TRBV6-5 combines with J gene TRBJ1-1; the match to TRBD1 covers 7 bases. Germline assignment: CDR1 MNHEY and CDR2 SVGAGI. The junction had 6 bases not matched to a gene; V was cut back by 4 bases and J by 4 bases. The length of the CDR3 is 14 residues. The CDR3 region has the DNA TGTGCCAGCAGTTTCCGAGGGGGCAGCACTGAAGCTTTCTTT. Its translation is CASSFRGGSTEAFF.

The chain has TRBV25-1 and TRBJ2-1; D tentatively reads TRBD1 or TRBD2 (5 bases each). The germline V gene has CDR1 MGHDK and CDR2 SYGVNS. The V end was cut by 5 bases, the J end by 0 bases, with 11 bases between. The CDR3 runs to 15 residues. The CDR3: CASSHGGSSYNEQFF. In DNA, the CDR3 is TGTGCCAGCAGTCATGGGGGAAGCTCCTACAATGAGCAGTTCTTC.

V usage is TRBV6-1 and J usage is TRBJ1-4, with 10 positions matching TRBD1. Trimming cost V 4 bases and J 3 bases; bases outside gene matches: 14. The CDR3 runs to 19 residues. Germline loops: CDR1 MNHNS, CDR2 SASEGT. The CDR3 loop reads CASSGLPGQGYLSNEKLFF. Here the CDR3 DNA reads TGTGCCAGCAGTGGCCTACCGGGACAGGGGTATTTGTCTAATGAAAAACTGTTTTTT.

This chain connects TRBV7-4 to TRBJ1-1, with 8 bases matching TRBD1. Trimming cost V 5 bases and J 0 bases; bases outside gene matches: 5. This CDR3 contains 15 residues. Looked up from germline, CDR1 is SGHVT and CDR2 is SQSDAQ. This CDR3 reads CASSGGTGMNTEAFF. In DNA form, the CDR3 reads TGTGCCAGCAGCGGGGGGACAGGTATGAACACTGAAGCTTTCTTT.

Details on this clone: Other DNA sequences in the same sample also yield this CDR3. The chain is built from TRBV10-3 and TRBJ2-1; possibly TRBD1 for D (6 bases). This CDR3 region has 15 residues. Trimming shortened V by 6 bases and J by 0 bases, and 12 bases separated the two germline ends. CDR1 is ENHRY, CDR2 SYGVKD, per germline. CDR3 protein: CAISGGQSSYNEQFF. CDR3 DNA: TGTGCCATCAGCGGCGGACAGAGCTCCTACAATGAGCAGTTCTTC.

The chain employs TRBV10-3 and TRBJ1-2, with 7 bases aligning to TRBD1. J was trimmed by 8 bases and V by 3 bases; bases with no gene match: 9. CDR3 size: 14 residues. CDR1 and CDR2 (germline): ENHRY, SYGVKD. CDR3 amino acids: CAISDLQGQSGYTF. CDR3 nucleotides: TGTGCCATCAGTGACTTACAGGGGCAAAGCGGCTACACCTTC.

The chain combines TRBV7-2 with TRBJ2-3; 7 bases agree with TRBD1. Germline trimming cut 5 bases from V and 0 bases from J; bases unmatched to any gene: 5. The germline V gene has CDR1 SGHTA and CDR2 FQGNSA. This CDR3 comprises 15 residues. For the CDR3, the DNA is TGTGCCAGCAGCGCCTGGGACAGCAGCACAGATACGCAGTATTTT. Translated: CASSAWDSSTDTQYF. Using reference TRBV7-2 and TRBJ2-3 for the parts outside the CDR3, the full variable domain is GAGVSQSPSNKVTEKGKDVELRCDPISGHTALYWYRQSLGQGLEFLIYFQGNSAPDKSGLPSDRFSAERTGGSVSTLTIQRTQQEDSAVYLCASSAWDSSTDTQYFGPGTRLTVL.

The chain employs TRBV6-5 and TRBJ1-1, with D maybe TRBD1 (5 bases). Trimming cost V 5 bases and J 7 bases, with 11 bases left between them. The V gene's germline CDR1 is MNHEY and CDR2 SVGAGI. The CDR3 is made up of 12 amino acids. The CDR3 DNA sequence: TGTGCCAGCAGTCAGGACATGATTGAAGCTTTCTTT. As protein: CASSQDMIEAFF.

The rearrangement uses TRBV28 and TRBJ2-1; TRBD2 might be the D (6 bases). The CDR3 length is 17 residues. Trimming shortened V by 3 bases and J by 3 bases, and 18 bases separated the two germline ends. The germline gives CDR1 MDHEN, CDR2 SYDVKM. The CDR3 bases are TGTGCCAGCAGTTTCGGGTCGACTAGAATTTTCTACAATGAGCAGTTCTTC. Protein sequence: CASSFGSTRIFYNEQFF.